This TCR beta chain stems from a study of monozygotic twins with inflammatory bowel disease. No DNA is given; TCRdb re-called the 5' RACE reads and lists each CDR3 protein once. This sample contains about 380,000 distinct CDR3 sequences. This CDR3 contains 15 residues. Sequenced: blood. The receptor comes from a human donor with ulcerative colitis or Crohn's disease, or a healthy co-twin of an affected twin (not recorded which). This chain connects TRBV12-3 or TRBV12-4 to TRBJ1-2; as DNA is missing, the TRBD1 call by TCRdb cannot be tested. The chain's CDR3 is CASSFRLQGAGGYTF.